This TCR beta chain derives from a study of cytomegalovirus exposure and HLA in healthy donors. Overall study results and limits: Within the approximately 130 validation repertoires, first-cohort TCR clusters tended to co-occur, according to a later analysis. Most TCR sequences showed up rarely, but some public TCRs showed up in many donors.

Of note for this clone: Its antigen is unidentified.

Measured with immunoSEQ multiplex PCR; TCRdb has only the in-frame clones, and not every one. Found here are about 170,000 clones, approximately 89% of them singletons; the top ten hold 2.7%. Sequenced: PBMCs. The sequence was obtained from a young man in good health and CMV-seropositive.

CDR3 sequence reads: CASSFRTGNYEQYF. The CDR3 coding sequence is TGTGCCAGCAGCTTCCGCACAGGGAATTACGAGCAGTACTTC. The chain combines TRBV11-2 with TRBJ2-7; possibly TRBD1 for D (6 bases). Germline V gene lookup returns CDR1 SGHAT and CDR2 FQNNGV. This CDR3 region has 14 residues. Between the trimmed V and J ends, which lost 3 bases and 4 bases, there was a span of 13 bases.